A selection of T cell receptor beta chains follows, all from one sample in a study of lymphopenia after photon versus proton radiotherapy. Assay: immunoSEQ multiplex PCR; the TCRdb copy retains only in-frame clones and omits some. The sample contains more than 45,000 clones, 70% to 85% of which appear only once. This specimen consisted of peripheral blood, obtained from a patient treated with proton-based radiotherapy. These receptors all come from a man aged 55 to 70 with pancreatic cancer. CDR3s leave out the opening cysteine and the closing phenylalanine or tryptophan.

v_call,j_call,cdr3_aa
TRBV7-9,TRBJ2-5,ASSLIAGGLQETQY
TRBV4-1,TRBJ1-5,ASSPTLSRDRNQPQH
TRBV5-1,TRBJ2-1,ASSLVAGGNNEQF
TRBV5-4,TRBJ2-7,ASSLGYEQY
TRBV7-9,TRBJ1-2,ASSRDTIYGYT
TRBV5-1,TRBJ2-7,ASSLDGSNRDEQY
TRBV11-2,TRBJ1-1,ASSLDRTEAF
TRBV18,TRBJ1-3,ASSPQGLDTIY
TRBV5-6,TRBJ1-1,ASSFSASNTEAF
TRBV11-2,TRBJ2-1,ASSLATGPLEQF
TRBV7-6,TRBJ1-1,ASSSWDRSTEAF
TRBV7-9,TRBJ1-2,ASSPHREWGYT
TRBV4-2,TRBJ1-4,ASSLSGTTNEKLF
TRBV11-1,TRBJ2-2,ASSLVAGGNTGELF
TRBV14,TRBJ1-2,ASSQEGPAYGYT
TRBV20-1,TRBJ2-1,SARDADEQF
TRBV25-1,TRBJ2-7,ASKEAGGTYEQY
TRBV27,TRBJ1-6,ASSLETENSPLH
TRBV28,TRBJ2-5,ASSLTGGGQETQY
TRBV5-6,TRBJ2-7,ASSLTGGYEQY